Sequencing of this T cell receptor (beta chain) was carried out in a study of tumor-infiltrating lymphocytes in oesophageal squamous cell carcinoma. TCRdb re-called the PCR reads through MiXCR, storing one row per CDR3 protein. The data show roughly 13,000 distinct CDR3 sequences, around 47% seen once. This clonotype was counted only a few times. V gave up 3 bases and J gave up 8 bases; unmatched junction bases: 5. This CDR3 is built from 13 residues. The sample consisted of blood. The chain has TRBV12-3 or TRBV12-4 and TRBJ1-2, with TRBD1 matching over 8 bases. The clonotype originates from a male donor with esophageal squamous cell carcinoma. CDR3 sequence: CASSFIRGLGYTF. The CDR3 region has the DNA TGTGCCAGCAGTTTCATCAGGGGGCTGGGCTACACCTTC.